This T cell receptor beta chain was captured in a study of T cell clonotyping in hematopoietic cell transplantation. Data came from immunoSEQ multiplex PCR; TCRdb stores just in-frame clones and leaves some out. The sample includes 15,000 or so clones, 60% to 75% of them seen just once. CDR1 SQVTM and CDR2 ANQGSEA come from the germline V gene. V was shortened by 4 bases and J by 2 bases, with 8 bases between the two germline ends. This CDR3 is built from 12 residues. The specimen was peripheral blood mononuclear cells. The chain joins TRBV29-1 to TRBJ2-5; unclear D gene. This TCR was sampled from a woman aged 55-70 years in good health. Some clones in this sample may be carry-over from other donors' samples. CDR3 nucleotide sequence: TGCAGCGTTGTACACTATCAAGAGACCCAGTACTTC. It translates to CSVVHYQETQYF. Full variable domain (outside the CDR3, taken from reference TRBV29-1 and TRBJ2-5): SAVISQKPSRDICQRGTSLTIQCQVDSQVTMMFWYRQQPGQSLTLIATANQGSEATYESGFVIDKFPISRPNLTFSTLTVSNMSPEDSSIYLCSVVHYQETQYFGPGTRLLVL.